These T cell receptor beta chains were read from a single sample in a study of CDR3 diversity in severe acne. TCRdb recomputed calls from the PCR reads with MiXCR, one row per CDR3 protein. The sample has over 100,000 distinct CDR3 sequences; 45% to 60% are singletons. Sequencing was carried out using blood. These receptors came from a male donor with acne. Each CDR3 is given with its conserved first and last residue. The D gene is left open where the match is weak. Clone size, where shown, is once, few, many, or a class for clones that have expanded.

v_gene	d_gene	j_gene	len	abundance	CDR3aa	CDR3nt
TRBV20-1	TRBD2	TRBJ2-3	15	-	CSATHWGLAGDTQYF	TGCAGTGCTACCCACTGGGGACTAGCGGGAGATACGCAGTATTTT
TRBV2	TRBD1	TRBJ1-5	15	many	CASSAQQGPNQPQHF	TGTGCCAGCAGTGCGCAACAGGGGCCCAATCAGCCCCAGCATTTT
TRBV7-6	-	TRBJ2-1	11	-	CASSTGLAQFF	TGTGCCAGCAGCACCGGCCTAGCGCAGTTCTTC
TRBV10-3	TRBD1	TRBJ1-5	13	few	CAISGTGNQPQHF	TGTGCCATCAGTGGGACAGGCAACCAGCCCCAGCATTTT
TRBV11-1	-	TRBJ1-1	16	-	CASSLIVSWENTEAFF	TGTGCCAGCAGCTTAATCGTCTCGTGGGAGAACACTGAAGCTTTCTTT
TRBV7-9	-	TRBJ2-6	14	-	CASSLPSGANVLTF	TGTGCCAGCAGCTTGCCCTCAGGGGCCAACGTCCTGACTTTC
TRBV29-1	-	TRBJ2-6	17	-	CSVEERTPKEGANVLTF	TGCAGCGTTGAAGAACGCACGCCGAAGGAAGGGGCCAACGTCCTGACTTTC
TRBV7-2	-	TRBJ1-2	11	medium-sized	CASSTSDGYTF	TGTGCCAGCAGCACAAGTGATGGCTACACCTTC
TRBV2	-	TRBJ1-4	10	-	CASRGVHLFF	TGTGCCTCACGGGGAGTCCACCTGTTTTTT
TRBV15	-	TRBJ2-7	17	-	CATSRVYGGRRTYEQYF	TGTGCCACCAGCAGAGTCTACGGGGGGCGCCGAACCTACGAGCAGTACTTC
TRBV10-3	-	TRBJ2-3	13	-	CAISEPAGDTQYF	TGTGCCATCAGTGAACCAGCGGGAGATACGCAGTATTTT
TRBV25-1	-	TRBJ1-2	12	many	CASSEYGYGYTF	TGTGCCAGCAGTGAATACGGCTATGGCTACACCTTC
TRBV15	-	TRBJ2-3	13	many	CATSRADQDTQYF	TGTGCCACCAGCAGAGCAGATCAAGATACGCAGTATTTT
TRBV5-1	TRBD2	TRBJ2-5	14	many	CASRTVTSGETQYF	TGCGCCAGCCGAACCGTGACTAGCGGCGAGACCCAGTACTTC
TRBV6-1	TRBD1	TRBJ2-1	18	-	CASSEAHLDRVGNNEQFF	TGTGCCAGCAGTGAAGCGCATCTGGACAGGGTTGGTAACAATGAGCAGTTCTTC
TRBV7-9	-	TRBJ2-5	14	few	CASSLDRSQETQYF	TGTGCCAGCAGCTTAGACAGGTCTCAAGAGACCCAGTACTTC
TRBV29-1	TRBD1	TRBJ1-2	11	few	CSVGQGGGYTF	TGCAGCGTCGGACAGGGGGGAGGCTACACCTTC
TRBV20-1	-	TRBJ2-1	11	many	CSARTSGEQFF	TGCAGTGCTAGGACCTCCGGTGAGCAGTTCTTC
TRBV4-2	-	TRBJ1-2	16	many	CASSQGGRAEDYGYTF	TGTGCCAGCAGCCAAGGGGGTCGGGCAGAGGACTATGGCTACACCTTC
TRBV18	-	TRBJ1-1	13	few	CASSQQGGTEAFF	TGTGCCAGCTCACAACAGGGTGGCACTGAAGCTTTCTTT
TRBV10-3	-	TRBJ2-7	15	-	CAISAEGVPHYEQYF	TGTGCCATCAGTGCTGAGGGAGTTCCCCACTACGAGCAGTACTTC
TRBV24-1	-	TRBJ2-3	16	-	CATSDGTGLGTDTQYF	TGTGCCACCAGTGACGGTACAGGGCTGGGCACAGATACGCAGTATTTT
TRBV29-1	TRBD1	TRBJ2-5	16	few	CSVEKSTGGHQETQYF	TGCAGCGTTGAAAAGTCGACAGGGGGACACCAAGAGACCCAGTACTTC
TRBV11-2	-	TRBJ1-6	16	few	CASSFGWAGYNSPLHF	TGTGCCAGCAGTTTTGGGTGGGCAGGGTATAATTCACCCCTCCACTTT
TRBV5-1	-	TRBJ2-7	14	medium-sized	CASSLMTVNYEQYF	TGCGCCAGCAGCTTGATGACAGTAAACTACGAGCAGTACTTC
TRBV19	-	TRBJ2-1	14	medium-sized	CASRENTLNNEQFF	TGTGCCAGTAGGGAAAATACTCTAAACAATGAGCAGTTCTTC
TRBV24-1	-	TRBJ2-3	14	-	CATSDYRRTDTQYF	TGTGCCACCAGTGATTACCGCCGCACAGATACGCAGTATTTT
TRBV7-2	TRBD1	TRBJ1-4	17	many	CASSHRFHRDRPEKLFF	TGTGCCAGCAGTCATCGATTCCACCGGGACAGGCCTGAAAAACTGTTTTTT
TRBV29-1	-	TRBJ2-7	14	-	CSVEARGDTYEQYF	TGCAGCGTTGAAGCCCGGGGCGACACCTACGAGCAGTACTTC
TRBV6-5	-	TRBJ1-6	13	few	CASSDDGYSPLHF	TGTGCCAGCAGTGACGACGGATATTCACCCCTCCACTTT
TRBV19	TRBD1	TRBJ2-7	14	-	CARPTGTGGHEQYF	TGTGCCAGGCCGACCGGGACAGGGGGCCACGAGCAGTACTTC
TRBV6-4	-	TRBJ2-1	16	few	CASSDSRTSSYNEQFF	TGTGCCAGCAGTGACTCTAGGACGAGCTCCTACAATGAGCAGTTCTTC
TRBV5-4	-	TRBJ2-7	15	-	CASSQEKTGLYEQYF	TGCGCCAGCAGCCAAGAGAAAACAGGACTCTACGAGCAGTACTTC
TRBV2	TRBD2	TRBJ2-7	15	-	CASSDLAGGPYEQYF	TGTGCCAGCAGTGATCTAGCGGGGGGCCCCTACGAGCAGTACTTC
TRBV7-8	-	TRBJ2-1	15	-	CASSLVLGSYNEQFF	TGTGCCAGCAGCTTAGTACTGGGTTCCTACAATGAGCAGTTCTTC
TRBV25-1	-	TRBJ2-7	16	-	CASSPNGARLLDEQYF	TGTGCCAGCAGTCCAAATGGGGCGCGACTCCTTGACGAGCAGTACTTC
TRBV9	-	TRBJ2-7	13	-	CASSQGPQDGQYF	TGTGCCAGCAGCCAGGGACCCCAGGATGGGCAGTACTTC
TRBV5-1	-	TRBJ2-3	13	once	CASSLGITDTQYF	TGTGCCAGCAGCTTGGGAATCACAGATACGCAGTATTTT
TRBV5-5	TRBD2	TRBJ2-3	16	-	CASSPGLAGGGDTQYF	TGCGCCAGCAGCCCCGGACTAGCGGGAGGCGGAGATACGCAGTATTTT
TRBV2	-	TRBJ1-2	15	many	CASSEALSIGRGYTF	TGTGCCAGCAGTGAAGCACTCAGTATAGGTCGTGGCTACACCTTC
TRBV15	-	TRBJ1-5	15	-	CATSLGRGRNQPQHF	TGTGCCACCAGCTTGGGCAGGGGTCGGAATCAGCCCCAGCATTTT
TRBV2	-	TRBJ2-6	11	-	CASSEMNVLTF	TGTGCCAGCAGTGAAATGAACGTCCTGACTTTC
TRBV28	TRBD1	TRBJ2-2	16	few	CASSHHRGRASKELFF	TGTGCCAGCAGTCACCACAGGGGGCGCGCGAGCAAGGAGCTGTTTTTT
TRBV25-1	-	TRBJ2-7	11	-	CASTSNYEQYF	TGTGCCAGCACCAGCAACTACGAGCAGTACTTC
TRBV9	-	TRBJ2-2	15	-	CASSVVESRTGELFF	TGTGCCAGCAGCGTAGTTGAATCGAGGACGGGGGAGCTGTTTTTT
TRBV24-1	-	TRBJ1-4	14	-	CATSDDSDNEKLFF	TGTGCCACCAGTGACGACTCCGACAACGAAAAACTGTTTTTT
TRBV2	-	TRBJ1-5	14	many	CASTYRRGGQPQHF	TGTGCCAGCACCTACCGGCGAGGTGGGCAGCCCCAGCATTTT